Reported below is one T cell receptor (beta chain). Patients of the Seattle cohort, enrolled during active infection, were followed longitudinally. The sample originates from a study of blood T cell repertoires in COVID-19. Across the whole study: The United States, Italy and Spain supplied acute and convalescent COVID-19 samples.

Original data processing: Amplified reference gene primers provided the basis for estimating nucleated cell counts. Assay used: immunoSEQ multiplex PCR; TCRdb lists only in-frame clones, some missing. Clone size and V and J calls were adopted from that table, with D and trimming inferred from the DNA. The repertoire has 150,000 or so clones, about 85% of them found once; the top ten carry roughly 0.62%. This CDR3 region has 15 residues. V dropped 4 bases and J dropped 8; count of bases not matched to a gene: 14. Per germline, CDR1 SGHNT and CDR2 YYREEE (reference sequence). V and J are TRBV5-4 and TRBJ1-2; 7 positions agree with TRBD1. The sequenced sample consisted of peripheral blood. The receptor was isolated from a man between 60 and 75 years old with COVID-19, enrolled during active disease. In nucleotides, the CDR3 is TGTGCCAGCAGCGAGGCCGGGACAGTGAATGTGGGCTACACCTTC. It codes for CASSEAGTVNVGYTF.